The clone carrying this T cell receptor (beta chain) came up a few times. The antigen is unknown. This entry is derived from a study of cytomegalovirus exposure and HLA in healthy donors. This PCR relied on a set of 60 Vbeta primers and 13 Jbeta primers. Authors' analysis steps: An analysis that came later counted tens of millions of unique TCR beta chains, approximately 9.9 million shared. Only in-frame clones appear in the TCRdb table, and some are missing; sequencing was by immunoSEQ multiplex PCR. Clone size and the V and J calls come from that table; the DNA yielded D and trimming. Of roughly 100,000 clones in the sample, roughly a tenth are singletons; the top ten hold approximately 5.1%. Points from the study as a whole: Earlier analysis looked at TCR beta V segments, and most were productive about 87% or about 30% of the time. A missense variant in DCLRE1C was later tied to TCR beta V- and J-gene trimming.

This CDR3 contains 18 residues. The V end lost 2 bases, the J end lost 0 bases, and 17 bases lay between the germline ends. Germline loops: CDR1 SGHDT, CDR2 YYEEEE. The sample taken for sequencing was PBMCs. The origin of this receptor is a man aged 45-65 years in good health and CMV-seropositive. This chain connects TRBV5-6 to TRBJ1-4; D remains ambiguous. CDR3 nucleotide sequence: TGTGCCAGCAGCTTTCGCAAGCAAAGAGGGACAACTAATGAAAAACTGTTTTTT. The encoded protein is CASSFRKQRGTTNEKLFF.